One sample yielded the 14 T cell receptor beta chains listed below, sequenced in a study of OX40 agonist ivuxolimab in advanced cancers. The method behind the library was the immunoSEQ multiplex PCR assay. The table comes from immuneACCESS by way of TCRdb, which keeps in-frame sequences with V and J called. Part of the clones is missing from these tables; in studies checked, under half for an unresolved V gene and the rest for unknown reasons. Counted in this sample were fewer than 100,000 clones; over 90% of them appeared once. Less than 7% of the sample comes from the top ten. The sequences come from CD4+ or CD8+ T cells sorted from blood, collected in a trial of the OX40 agonist ivuxolimab. Receptor source: an adult with an advanced solid tumor such as melanoma, head and neck, liver or kidney cancer.

J is TRBJ2-7 and V is TRBV15; possibly TRBD1 or TRBD2 for D (5 bases each). V gave up 3 bases and J gave up 3 bases, with 9 bases separating them. CDR1 and CDR2 from the germline V gene are LNHNV and YYDKDF (reference sequence). The CDR3 extends over 13 amino acids. For the CDR3, the DNA is TGTGCCACCAGCAGCGGGACCAACTACGAGCAGTACTTC. Translated, it gives CATSSGTNYEQYF.

This sequence joins TRBV5-7 and TRBJ1-1; D may be TRBD1 (6 bases). TRBV5-7 is filed as an ORF, its function uncertain. Trimming pared 1 base from V and 1 base from J, leaving 17 bases between. The CDR3 spans 17 residues. The CDR3 protein is CASSLLGTLPGNTEAFF. The CDR3 region has the DNA TGTGCCAGCAGCTTGTTGGGGACACTCCCAGGGAACACTGAAGCTTTCTTT.

V and J are TRBV19 and TRBJ2-7, with D perhaps matching TRBD1 (6 bases). The CDR3 has 15 amino acids. CDR1 is LNHDA and CDR2 is SQIVND in the germline V gene (reference sequence). V was trimmed by 2 bases and J by 5 bases, leaving 16 bases between them. The CDR3 DNA follows: TGTGCCAGTAGTATATCCGGCAGGGGAGCACACGAGCAGTACTTC. This sequence encodes CASSISGRGAHEQYF.

The rearrangement joins TRBV4-3 to TRBJ1-5; D is unclear. From germline, CDR1 is LGHNA and CDR2 YSLEER. V lost 3 bases and J 6 bases, leaving 9 bases between the germline ends. This CDR3 is 13 amino acids long. CDR3 coding DNA: TGCGCCAGCAGCCACACAAGTAGTCAGCCCCAGCATTTT. It is translated as CASSHTSSQPQHF.

The chain joins TRBV6-1 to TRBJ1-2; D is unresolved. V lost 1 base to trimming and J lost 0 bases, with 9 bases between them. The CDR3 spans 15 residues. From germline, CDR1 is MNHNS and CDR2 SASEGT. Here the CDR3 DNA reads TGTGCCAGCAGTGAAGATTACATCCCTAACTATGGCTACACCTTC. Amino acid sequence: CASSEDYIPNYGYTF.

The chain carries TRBV30 and TRBJ2-6; D gene uncertain. Germline V CDR1 and CDR2: GTSNPN, SVGIG (reference sequence). The CDR3 extends over 15 amino acids. Trimming stripped 2 bases from V and 1 base from J, with 9 bases between. This CDR3 is CAWSHPQSGANVLTF. CDR3 coding DNA: TGTGCCTGGAGTCATCCTCAATCTGGGGCCAACGTCCTGACTTTC.

V and J are TRBV9 and TRBJ1-1, with D tentatively TRBD1 (5 bases). This CDR3 region has 15 residues. V was shortened by 1 base and J by 8 bases, with 18 bases between the two germline ends. The germline V gene has CDR1 SGDLS and CDR2 YYNGEE. The CDR3 coding sequence is TGTGCCAGCAGCGTACTAACAGGCAAGGGCCGAGAAGCTTTCTTT. Residues: CASSVLTGKGREAFF.

The chain has TRBV28 and TRBJ2-7; 7 bases match TRBD2. There are 15 residues in the CDR3. In germline, CDR1 is MDHEN, CDR2 SYDVKM. Unmatched junction bases numbered 13, after V lost 9 bases and J lost 2 bases. CDR3 in amino acids: CASSPSAGDAYEQYF. The CDR3 DNA reads TGTGCCAGTTCTCCCAGCGCGGGGGACGCCTACGAGCAGTACTTC. The full variable domain, rest sourced from reference TRBV28 and TRBJ2-7, is DVKVTQSSRYLVKRTGEKVFLECVQDMDHENMFWYRQDPGLGLRLIYFSYDVKMKEKGDIPEGYSVSREKKERFSLILESASTNQTSMYLCASSPSAGDAYEQYFGPGTRLTVT.

The chain links TRBV18 to TRBJ2-7, with 8 bases identical to TRBD2. V was pared by 0 bases and J by 6 bases, with 1 base of the junction left unmatched. Germline V gene data show CDR1 as KGHSH and CDR2 as LQKENI. The CDR3 totals 13 residues. CDR3 residues: CASSPPGLVEQYF. CDR3 DNA sequence: TGTGCCAGCTCACCACCGGGACTAGTCGAGCAGTACTTC.

The chain recombines TRBV2 with TRBJ1-3; 7 bases line up with TRBD1. The CDR3 is made up of 14 amino acids. V dropped 6 bases and J dropped 4; count of bases not matched to a gene: 6. Germline values: CDR1 SNHLY, CDR2 FYNNEI. As DNA, the CDR3 is TGTGCCAGCAGGGGGACAGAGAAGGGAAACACCATATATTTT. It translates to CASRGTEKGNTIYF.

This sequence joins TRBV5-6 and TRBJ2-3; a possible D gene is TRBD2 (5 bases). The CDR3 is 16 residues long. Trimming took off 0 bases at V and 0 bases at J, with 11 bases between the two ends. CDR1 SGHDT and CDR2 YYEEEE come from the germline V gene. The CDR3: CASSLGLALSTDTQYF. The CDR3, as DNA: TGTGCCAGCAGCTTGGGGCTAGCACTTAGCACAGATACGCAGTATTTT.

This clone was seen once. This chain links TRBV27 with TRBJ2-1; 7 bases fit TRBD1. V was clipped by 3 bases and J by 6 bases; unmatched bases: 5. This CDR3 is 14 amino acids long. From germline, CDR1 is MNHEY and CDR2 SMNVEV (reference sequence). The CDR3 coding sequence is TGTGCCAGCAGTTTTGGACGGGACAGCAATGAGCAGTTCTTC. This translates into CASSFGRDSNEQFF.

The chain recombines TRBV10-3 with TRBJ2-3, with D possibly being TRBD2 (5 bases). Trimming pared 4 bases from V and 2 bases from J, leaving 19 bases between. The germline V gene has CDR1 ENHRY and CDR2 SYGVKD. CDR3 length: 17 amino acids. DNA of the CDR3: TGTGCCATCAGTGGGGCGGGCACCGGGTTCAACACAGATACGCAGTATTTT. Translation: CAISGAGTGFNTDTQYF.

The chain carries TRBV11-2 and TRBJ1-5; TRBD1 aligns across 10 bases. This CDR3 has 14 amino acids. V gave up 5 bases and J gave up 7 bases; unmatched junction bases: 5. The V gene's germline CDR1 is SGHAT and CDR2 FQNNGV. CDR3: CASSPGTGEQPQHF. For the CDR3, the DNA is TGTGCCAGCAGCCCAGGGACAGGGGAACAGCCCCAGCATTTT.